This TCR beta chain is drawn from a study of brain T cells in children with intractable seizures. General observations from the study: Pre- and post-surgery blood differed in depth, so pre-surgery absences may be undersampling. Viral specificity was inferred only from CDR3 similarity; HCMV serostatus was unknown.

Libraries were prepared by immunoSEQ multiplex PCR; TCRdb keeps only in-frame clonotypes and omits some of them. The sample has about 340,000 clones; over 90% are singletons. The CDR3 is 13 residues long. The trim removed 0 bases at V and 14 bases at J, leaving 8 bases unmatched. Germline CDR1 and CDR2: MGHRA and YSYEKL. As for time point: blood from clinic visit 5 months post-surgery; TSC patient then seizure free. With respect to this clone: The target antigen is unknown.

The sample was peripheral blood, taken approximately 5 months after surgery. The sequence came from a boy under two years old with tuberous sclerosis and intractable seizures. The chain recombines TRBV4-1 with TRBJ2-3; the match to TRBD1 covers 7 bases. CDR3 sequence reads: CASSQDLTGRLYF. CDR3 DNA sequence: TGCGCCAGCAGCCAAGATTTGACAGGGCGCTTGTATTTT.